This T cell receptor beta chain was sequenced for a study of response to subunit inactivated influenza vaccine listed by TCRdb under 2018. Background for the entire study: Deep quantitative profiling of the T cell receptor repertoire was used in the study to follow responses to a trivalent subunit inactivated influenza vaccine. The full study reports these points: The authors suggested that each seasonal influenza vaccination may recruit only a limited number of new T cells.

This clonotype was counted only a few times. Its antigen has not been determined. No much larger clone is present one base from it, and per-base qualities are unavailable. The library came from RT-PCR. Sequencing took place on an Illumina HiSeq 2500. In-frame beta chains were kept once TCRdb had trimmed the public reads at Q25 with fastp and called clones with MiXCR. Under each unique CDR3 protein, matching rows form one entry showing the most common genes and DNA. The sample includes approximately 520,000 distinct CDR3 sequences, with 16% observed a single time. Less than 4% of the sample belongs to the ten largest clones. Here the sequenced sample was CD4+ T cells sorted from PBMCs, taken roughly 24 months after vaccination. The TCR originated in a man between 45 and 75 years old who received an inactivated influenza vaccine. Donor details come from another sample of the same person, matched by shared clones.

CDR3 region: CSVEGAGRYTF. The nucleotide sequence is given as TGCAGCGTTGAAGGGGCAGGGAGGTACACCTTC. Rearrangement joined TRBV29-1 to TRBJ1-2; the D gene is possibly TRBD1, with 5 bases matching. V is pared back by 1 base and J by 11 bases, with 11 bases lying between the germline termini. The germline V gene supplies CDR1 SQVTM and CDR2 ANQGSEA. The CDR3 starts with the cysteine, ends with the phenylalanine, and has 11 residues. Only CDR3 DNA is held: 33 bases, read in frame from base 1.